In this sample, the clone carrying this T cell receptor (beta chain) turned up many times. This record comes from a study of neurological immune-mediated disorders. Study-wide context: Multiple sclerosis patients numbered some 35, of whom around 30 were relapsing-remitting and 3 secondary progressive.

One entry per CDR3 protein results from TCRdb running MiXCR on the 5' RACE reads. The sample includes fewer than 85,000 distinct CDR3 sequences, 4.8% of them seen just once. Sequencing was performed on PBMCs. The source is a woman in her seventies with multiple sclerosis.

Here the CDR3 reads CASSFTGGVNEQFF. The CDR3 DNA is TGTGCCAGCAGTTTCACGGGAGGGGTCAATGAGCAGTTCTTC. The rearrangement joins TRBV6-6 to TRBJ2-1, with 8 bases lining up with TRBD2. CDR1 is MNHNY, CDR2 SVGAGI, per germline (reference sequence). V dropped 4 bases and J dropped 6; count of bases not matched to a gene: 5. The CDR3 runs to 14 residues.